What follows are 25 T cell receptor beta chains derived from one specimen sequenced in a study of blood T cell repertoires in COVID-19. Using immunoSEQ multiplex PCR, the repertoire was profiled, and TCRdb retains in-frame clones only, with some absent. The sample records 96,000 or so clones, 90% to 95% being singletons. The specimen sequenced was peripheral blood. All receptors come from a man aged 55 to 70 with acute or convalescent COVID-19.

The rearrangement joins TRBV29-1 to TRBJ2-7; tentative D call: TRBD1 (5 bases). Germline assignment: CDR1 SQVTM and CDR2 ANQGSEA. Trimming took off 4 bases at V and 0 bases at J, with 13 bases between the two ends. This CDR3 contains 14 residues. CDR3 DNA sequence: TGCAGCGTTGGGGTGGGGCAGACCTCCTACGAGCAGTACTTC. Its translation is CSVGVGQTSYEQYF.

J is TRBJ1-1 and V is TRBV30; 7 bases are a match to TRBD1. The V gene end was trimmed by 4 bases and the J gene end by 9 bases; junction bases not matched to a gene: 8. The germline CDR1 and CDR2 sequences are GTSNPN and SVGIG (reference sequence). The CDR3 runs 12 residues. The CDR3 loop reads CAWTHRTGQAFF. The CDR3 DNA follows: TGTGCCTGGACTCATCGGACAGGTCAAGCTTTCTTT.

The V and J genes are TRBV10-3 and TRBJ2-7, with 9 bases matching TRBD2. Germline CDR1 ENHRY, CDR2 SYGVKD. CDR3 length: 16 amino acids. The V gene end was trimmed by 0 bases and the J gene end by 8 bases; junction bases not matched to a gene: 11. The CDR3 coding sequence is TGTGCCATCAGTGAGTCTAGCGGGAGACCAACTACGAAGCAGTACTTC. It codes for CAISESSGRPTTKQYF.

This CDR3 reads CASSLAGSGPYEQYF. DNA of the CDR3: TGTGCCAGCAGCTTAGCGGGTAGCGGGCCCTACGAGCAGTACTTC. This chain uses TRBV11-1 with TRBJ2-7; TRBD2 aligns across 7 bases. This CDR3 contains 15 residues. V gave up 0 bases and J gave up 2 bases; unmatched junction bases: 4. Germline loops: CDR1 SGHAT, CDR2 FQDESV (reference sequence).

This clone was observed a single time. This chain connects TRBV5-1 to TRBJ1-1; the D gene is possibly TRBD1 (6 bases). This CDR3 has 15 residues. The V end lost 2 bases, the J end lost 1 base, and 12 bases lay between the germline ends. Looked up from germline, CDR1 is SGHRS and CDR2 is YFSETQ. CDR3 DNA sequence: TGCGCCAGCAGCTTAACCGGGACACCGAACACTGAAGCTTTCTTT. It yields the protein CASSLTGTPNTEAFF.

This chain connects TRBV5-4 to TRBJ2-7, with 10 positions matching TRBD1. The germline V gene has CDR1 SGHNT and CDR2 YYREEE (reference sequence). The ends lost 4 bases at V and 7 bases at J; junction bases unmatched: 11. The CDR3 covers 15 residues. The CDR3 sequence is CASSKEGQGSVEQYF. DNA of the CDR3: TGTGCCAGCAGCAAGGAGGGACAGGGGAGTGTAGAGCAGTACTTC.

The chain links TRBV6-2 or TRBV6-3 to TRBJ1-6; 9 bases are shared with TRBD1. CDR1 and CDR2 from the germline V gene are MNHEY and SVGEGT. V lost 6 bases, J lost 8 bases, and 8 bases stayed unmatched. There are 15 residues in the CDR3. Here the CDR3 DNA reads TGTGCCAGCAGCTTTGCCGGGACAGGGTATTCACCCCTCCACTTT. Translation gives CASSFAGTGYSPLHF.

The V gene is TRBV3-1 (or the pseudogene TRBV3-2), the J gene TRBJ1-5; 8 positions match TRBD1. This CDR3 spans 15 amino acids. With V trimmed by 6 bases and J by 3 bases, 7 bases remained unmatched. Germline CDR1 is LGHDT and CDR2 is YNNKEL (reference sequence). CDR3 sequence reads: CASSYGQGYNQPQHF. CDR3 nucleotide sequence: TGTGCCAGCAGTTACGGACAGGGCTACAATCAGCCCCAGCATTTT.

The chain combines TRBV6-5 with TRBJ2-1; 10 nucleotides line up with TRBD2. The CDR3 covers 15 residues. J lost 4 bases, V lost 6 bases, and 6 bases had no gene match. CDR1 is MNHEY, CDR2 SVGAGI, per germline. The CDR3 DNA follows: TGTGCCAGCAGCCAGGGACTAGCGAGGTACAATGAGCAGTTCTTC. This sequence encodes CASSQGLARYNEQFF.

The count of this clone is one. This chain connects TRBV5-4 to TRBJ1-1; 9 nucleotides align to TRBD1. Unmatched junction bases numbered 1, after V lost 3 bases and J lost 1 base. The CDR3 totals 14 residues. Germline lookup yields CDR1 SGHNT and CDR2 YYREEE (reference sequence). CDR3 region: CASSSTGGNTEAFF. The CDR3, as DNA: TGTGCCAGCAGCTCGACAGGGGGGAACACTGAAGCTTTCTTT. The variable domain in full, with the rest retrieved from reference TRBV5-4 and TRBJ1-1, is ETGVTQSPTHLIKTRGQQVTLRCSSQSGHNTVSWYQQALGQGPQFIFQYYREEENGRGNFPPRFSGLQFPNYSSELNVNALELDDSALYLCASSSTGGNTEAFFGQGTRLTVV.

The V call is TRBV6-6, the J call TRBJ2-3; D uncertain. This CDR3 has 14 residues. Trimming left V 5 bases short and J 4 bases short, with 13 bases between. Germline lookup yields CDR1 MNHNY and CDR2 SVGAGI (reference sequence). The CDR3 DNA is TGTGCCAGCAGTCGCCCTCAGCGTCCAGATACGCAGTATTTT. Translating it yields CASSRPQRPDTQYF.

The V gene is TRBV2, the J gene TRBJ1-3; D is perhaps TRBD1 (6 bases). The CDR3 extends over 17 amino acids. CDR1 and CDR2 (germline): SNHLY, FYNNEI. V lost 4 bases and J lost 2, with 18 bases in between. The CDR3 DNA is TGTGCCAGCAGTGTAACGAAGTATGGGGGCACTGGAAACACCATATATTTT. Translating it yields CASSVTKYGGTGNTIYF.

The J gene is TRBJ2-5, the V gene TRBV11-1; D remains ambiguous. CDR1 and CDR2 (germline): SGHAT, FQDESV (reference sequence). Trimming pared 0 bases from V and 1 base from J, leaving 12 bases between. This CDR3 comprises 16 residues. CDR3 nucleotide sequence: TGTGCCAGCAGCTTAGCGACGAGGATGGGCCAAGAGACCCAGTACTTC. As protein: CASSLATRMGQETQYF.

This rearrangement joins TRBV14 to TRBJ2-2, with D perhaps matching TRBD2 (6 bases). The CDR3 runs 17 residues. Germline V CDR1 and CDR2: SGHDN, FVKESK. V was cut by 0 bases and J by 4 bases, with 15 bases left in between. CDR3 DNA: TGTGCCAGCAGCCAAGAAAGGGGCGGGATTTTCACCGGGGAGCTGTTTTTT. As protein: CASSQERGGIFTGELFF.

This clone appeared once. The J gene is TRBJ2-7, the V gene TRBV6-2 or TRBV6-3; 7 positions agree with TRBD2. The germline gives CDR1 MNHEY, CDR2 SVGEGT. The CDR3 extends over 17 amino acids. J gave up 1 base and V 2 bases, and 11 bases lay outside the gene matches. The DNA of the CDR3 is TGTGCCAGCAGTTACCTCCTAAGGCGGGAGCCTTCCTACGAGCAGTACTTC. This translates into CASSYLLRREPSYEQYF.

This rearrangement joins TRBV5-6 to TRBJ1-5, with 8 bases fitting TRBD1. Germline V lookup: CDR1 SGHDT, CDR2 YYEEEE. This CDR3 comprises 15 residues. V lost 2 bases and J lost 3; bases outside the gene matches: 4. The CDR3 region is CASSFSGGNNQPQHF. The CDR3 coding sequence is TGTGCCAGCAGCTTCTCAGGGGGCAACAATCAGCCCCAGCATTTT.

J is TRBJ1-2 and V is TRBV10-3, with 9 bases fitting TRBD1. Per germline, CDR1 ENHRY and CDR2 SYGVKD. The V and J ends lost 4 bases and 6 bases, in that order; junction bases with no gene match: 6. The CDR3 is made up of 14 amino acids. CDR3 region: CAISGRGQGDGYTF. The CDR3 DNA reads as TGTGCCATCAGTGGAAGGGGACAGGGCGATGGCTACACCTTC.

This clone occurred a few times. This sequence joins TRBV11-1 and TRBJ2-5; a possible D gene is TRBD1 (6 bases). The CDR3 covers 16 residues. Trimming stripped 0 bases from V and 3 bases from J, with 14 bases between. The germline CDR1 and CDR2 sequences are SGHAT and FQDESV (reference sequence). The CDR3 sequence is CASSLAYAQGEETQYF. Here the CDR3 DNA reads TGTGCCAGCAGCTTAGCGTACGCACAGGGAGAAGAGACCCAGTACTTC. Full variable domain (missing parts from reference TRBV11-1 and TRBJ2-5): EAEVAQSPRYKITEKSQAVAFWCDPISGHATLYWYRQILGQGPELLVQFQDESVVDDSQLPKDRFSAERLKGVDSTLKIQPAELGDSAMYLCASSLAYAQGEETQYFGPGTRLLVL.

The rearrangement links TRBV11-2 to TRBJ2-3, with 9 bases fitting TRBD2. Germline V gene data show CDR1 as SGHAT and CDR2 as FQNNGV. This CDR3 contains 16 residues. The junction had 3 bases not matched to a gene; V was cut back by 2 bases and J by 0 bases. The CDR3 here is CASSLSLAGSTDTQYF. DNA for the CDR3: TGTGCCAGCAGCTTAAGCCTAGCGGGGAGCACAGATACGCAGTATTTT.

The rearrangement joins TRBV2 to TRBJ2-3, with 7 positions matching TRBD1. The CDR3 is 16 residues long. Trimming removed 5 bases from V and 1 base from J; junction bases left unmatched: 9. The germline CDR1 and CDR2 sequences are SNHLY and FYNNEI. The CDR3 DNA reads as TGTGCCAGCAGTCAAGGACACAGGGGAGGCACAGATACGCAGTATTTT. Amino acid sequence: CASSQGHRGGTDTQYF.

The chain has TRBV24-1 and TRBJ2-2, with D maybe TRBD1 (5 bases). The CDR3 is 15 amino acids. Trimming shortened V by 4 bases and J by 2 bases, and 10 bases separated the two germline ends. Per germline, CDR1 KGHDR and CDR2 SFDVKD. The CDR3 coding sequence is TGTGCCACCAGTGAAACCAGGGAAAACACCGGGGAGCTGTTTTTT. Translating gives CATSETRENTGELFF.

The chain uses TRBV28 and TRBJ2-1, with 11 nucleotides matching TRBD2. The CDR3 loop spans 15 amino acids. The germline V gene encodes CDR1 MDHEN and CDR2 SYDVKM. V shed 5 bases, J shed 6 bases, and the junction held 6 bases outside the gene matches. CDR3 sequence reads: CASSKASGRTNEQFF. The CDR3 region has the DNA TGTGCCAGCAGTAAGGCTAGCGGGAGGACCAATGAGCAGTTCTTC.

The chain carries TRBV4-3 and TRBJ2-1, with 12 nucleotides matching TRBD1. The junction had 6 bases not matched to a gene; V was cut back by 3 bases and J by 6 bases. This CDR3 has 16 residues. CDR1 and CDR2 (germline): LGHNA, YSLEER. CDR3 bases: TGCGCCAGCAGCCAGGGGACAGGGGGCAGTATCAATGAGCAGTTCTTC. Translating gives CASSQGTGGSINEQFF.

The rearrangement links TRBV9 to TRBJ2-1; D is unclear. The CDR3 covers 13 residues. Germline V CDR1 and CDR2: SGDLS, YYNGEE. V dropped 0 bases and J dropped 7 bases, with 8 bases sitting between them. The CDR3 sequence: CASSVVEMNEQFF. DNA for the CDR3: TGTGCCAGCAGCGTAGTGGAGATGAATGAGCAGTTCTTC.

The gene calls are TRBV4-1 and TRBJ2-7, with 10 bases that match TRBD2. The CDR3 has 16 residues. The germline V gene encodes CDR1 MGHRA and CDR2 YSYEKL. J was trimmed by 3 bases and V by 4 bases; bases with no gene match: 9. This CDR3 is CASSPPLAGASYEQYF. The CDR3 region has the DNA TGCGCCAGCAGCCCGCCCCTAGCGGGAGCGAGCTACGAGCAGTACTTC.